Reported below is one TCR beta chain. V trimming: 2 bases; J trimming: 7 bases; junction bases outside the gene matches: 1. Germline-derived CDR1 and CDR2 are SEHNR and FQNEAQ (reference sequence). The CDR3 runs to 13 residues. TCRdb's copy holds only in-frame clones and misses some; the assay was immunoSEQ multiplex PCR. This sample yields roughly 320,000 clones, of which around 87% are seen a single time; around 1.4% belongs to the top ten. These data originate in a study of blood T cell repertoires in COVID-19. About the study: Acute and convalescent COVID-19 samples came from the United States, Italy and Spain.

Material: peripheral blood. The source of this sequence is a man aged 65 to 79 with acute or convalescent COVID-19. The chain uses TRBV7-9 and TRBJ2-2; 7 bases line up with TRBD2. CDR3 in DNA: TGTGCCAGCAGCTTACGGACTAGCGGGGAGCTGTTTTTT. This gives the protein CASSLRTSGELFF.